This T cell receptor (beta chain) was captured by sequencing in a study of Ad26.COV2.S vaccination and SARS-CoV-2 variants (dated by TCRdb to 2020 to 2022). Describing the broader study: Vaccine-arm donors were drawn from COV1001, a multicentre, randomized, double-blind, placebo-controlled phase I-IIa trial of Ad26.COV2.S in healthy adults. Ad26.COV2.S was administered intramuscularly at 5 x 10^10 or 1 x 10^11 viral particles, either as a single shot or as two shots given 56 days apart. TCRbeta repertoire sequencing was used to assess the specificity and breadth of SARS-CoV-2-reactive T cell receptors after Ad26.COV2.S vaccination. The TCR-sequenced set comprised approximately 30 samples: 19 Ad26.COV2.S vaccine recipients, 5 placebo recipients and 8 SARS-CoV-2 convalescent individuals. Trial participants were randomized into five groups of five, in which low-dose or high-dose Ad26.COV2.S was given once or twice, or placebo was given on both occasions. Investigators remained blinded to trial group allocation during experiments and outcome assessment.

At the junction V is shortened by 4 bases and J by 4 bases, with 13 bases in between. The CDR3 contains 14 residues, cysteine and phenylalanine counted. The retained sequence is limited to the CDR3, 42 bases, with the frame set at the first base. From the germline V gene (reference sequence), CDR1 is LGHDT and CDR2 is YNNKEL. For this clone: This receptor's antigen is unknown. The input lacks base qualities; no much larger clone sits a single base away.

In the paper's terms, the treatment or condition label means: about 20 received Ad26.COV2.S at low or high dose, single or two shots; a few received placebo; per-sample allocation not given. Repertoires of vaccine and placebo recipients were sequenced from samples collected on day 63 after the first injection. In Cohort 1b, more than 20 adults aged 18-55 years were enrolled at a single site in Boston, USA, between 29 July and 7 August 2020. Ad26.COV2.S was a replication-incompetent adenovirus type 26 vector expressing a prefusion-stabilized SARS-CoV-2 spike protein from the original Wuhan strain. What the research found in general, with its limitations: According to the authors, total T cell responses may have been underestimated by the TCR breadth and depth analyses. Non-spike TCR breadth was comparable between vaccine and placebo recipients, consistent with the vaccine containing only spike. After vaccination, spike-specific CD8+ and CD4+ T cell responses were reported to show substantial breadth. Compared with placebo recipients, Ad26.COV2.S recipients showed higher spike-specific TCR breadth (P = 0.0014). The study was not powered to compare responses between vaccine doses or regimens.

The immunoSEQ Assay was used to sequence TCRbeta CDR3 regions. After extraction, genomic DNA underwent amplification by bias-controlled multiplex PCR, followed by high-throughput sequencing. The authors' pipeline ran thus. To quantify the absolute abundance of every unique TCRbeta CDR3 region, sequences were collapsed and filtered. Usable DNA was measured by amplifying reference genes present in all nucleated cells, and TCRbeta template counts were normalized to that usable DNA to estimate T cell fraction. Repertoire TCRs were annotated as SARS-CoV-2-specific when V gene, CDR3 amino acid sequence and J gene were exactly matched to a known reactive TCR set. The reference SARS-CoV-2 TCR set was derived from MIRA and filtered for enrichment in COVID-19-positive ImmuneCODE repertoires, a step that removed public or cross-reactive TCRs. Using the MIRA antigens, annotated TCRs were further analysed by specific ORF or by position within an ORF. Breadth was defined as annotated unique rearrangements over total unique productive rearrangements; depth was the summed frequency of those rearrangements. TCR breadth was compared between groups using two-sided Wilcoxon rank-sum tests. TCRdb provides this immuneACCESS table in a form limited to in-frame rearrangements. Some clones are lacking; in checked studies, under half of them reflect an unresolved V gene, and why the rest are absent is not known. That table gives V, J and clone size, and the DNA gave D and trimming. Recorded for this sample are 290,000 or so clones; around 87% of them occurred a single time. About 3.1% of the sample belongs to the ten largest clones.

This sequence uses TRBV3-1 (or the pseudogene TRBV3-2) and TRBJ1-1; 5 matching bases give a weak D call of TRBD1. This TCR came from a person aged 18 to 59 who received the Ad26.COV2.S COVID-19 vaccine or a placebo. The sample in question was peripheral blood, obtained in a trial of Ad26.COV2.S vaccine versus placebo. The CDR3 protein is CASSPTDRPTEAFF. The DNA sequence is as follows: TGTGCCAGCAGCCCAACCGACAGACCCACTGAAGCTTTCTTT.